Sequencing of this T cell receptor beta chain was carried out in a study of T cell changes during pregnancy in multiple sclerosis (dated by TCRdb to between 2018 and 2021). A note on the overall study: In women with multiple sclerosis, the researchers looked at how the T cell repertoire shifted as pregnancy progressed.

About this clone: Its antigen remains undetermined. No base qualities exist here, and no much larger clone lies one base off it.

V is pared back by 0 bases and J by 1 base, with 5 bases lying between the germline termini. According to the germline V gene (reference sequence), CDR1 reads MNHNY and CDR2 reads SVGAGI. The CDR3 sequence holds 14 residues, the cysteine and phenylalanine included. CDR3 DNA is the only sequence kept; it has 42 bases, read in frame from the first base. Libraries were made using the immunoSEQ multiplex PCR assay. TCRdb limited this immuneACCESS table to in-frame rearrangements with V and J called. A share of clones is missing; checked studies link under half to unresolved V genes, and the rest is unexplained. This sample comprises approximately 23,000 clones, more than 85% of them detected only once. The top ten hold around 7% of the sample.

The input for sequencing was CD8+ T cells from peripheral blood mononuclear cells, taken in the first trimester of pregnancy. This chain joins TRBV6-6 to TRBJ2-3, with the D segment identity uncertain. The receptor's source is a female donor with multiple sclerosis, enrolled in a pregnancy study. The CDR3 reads CASSYSRGTDTQYF. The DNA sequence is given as TGTGCCAGCAGTTACTCCCGGGGCACAGATACGCAGTATTTT.